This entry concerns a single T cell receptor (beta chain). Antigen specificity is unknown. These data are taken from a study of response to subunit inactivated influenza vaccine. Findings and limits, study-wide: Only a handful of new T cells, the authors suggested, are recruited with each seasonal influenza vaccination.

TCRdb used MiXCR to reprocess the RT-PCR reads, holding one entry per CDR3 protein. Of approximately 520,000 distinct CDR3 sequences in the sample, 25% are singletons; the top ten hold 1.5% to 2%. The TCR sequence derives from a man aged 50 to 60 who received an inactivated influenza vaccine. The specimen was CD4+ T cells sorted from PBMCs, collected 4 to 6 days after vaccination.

The CDR3 nucleotides are TGTGCCAGCAGTTACGTGGGTCAGCCCTACGAGCAGTACTTC. Translated, it gives CASSYVGQPYEQYF. This sequence joins TRBV6-2 or TRBV6-3 and TRBJ2-7, with D hard to call. Germline V lookup: CDR1 MNHEY, CDR2 SVGEGT. The CDR3 is made up of 14 amino acids. The V gene lost 2 bases and the J gene lost 2 bases, with 10 bases spanning the gap.